The TCR beta chain described here comes from a study of PD-1 blockade in classical Hodgkin lymphoma. Time point meaning: cycle 4 day 1 (C4D1), after more than 5 weeks of nivolumab. Each patient's relapse followed autologous stem cell transplantation, and brentuximab vedotin exposure varied. After removal of 8 bases from V and 2 bases from J, the junction contained 12 bases not matched to a gene. The CDR3 sequence is 15 residues long. Germline V gene sequence: CDR1 SGHTA, CDR2 FQGNSA. The assay was immunoSEQ multiplex PCR, and TCRdb's table has in-frame clones only and misses some. The sample shows about 44,000 clones, roughly 65% of them seen only once.

The source is a human donor with classical Hodgkin lymphoma. Sequenced material: peripheral blood mononuclear cells (PBMCs), taken before the fourth cycle of nivolumab. V gene TRBV7-2 combines with J gene TRBJ2-7, with 7 bases aligning to TRBD2. The CDR3: CASAVQASGAYEQYF. The CDR3 region has the DNA TGTGCCAGCGCCGTCCAGGCTAGCGGAGCCTACGAGCAGTACTTC.